This T cell receptor beta chain was identified in a study of cytomegalovirus exposure and HLA in healthy donors. Study as a whole: Within an early data release were around 80 million unique TCRs drawn from HLA-typed donors. Regarding the study as a whole: HLA allele associations emerged for some 16,000 TCR beta sequences in a later analysis, at 0.05 false discovery rate.

The PCR ran on 60 Vbeta and 13 Jbeta primers. Using immunoSEQ multiplex PCR, the repertoire was profiled, and TCRdb retains in-frame clones only, with some absent. The sample has 130,000 to 150,000 clones, around 79% seen once. Germline CDR1 reads MNHEY; CDR2 reads SVGAGI. The CDR3 covers 14 residues. V lost 4 bases and J lost 7, with 14 bases in between. On this clone: The antigen remains unidentified.

The TCR was taken from a woman aged 40 to 55 in good health and CMV-seropositive. The sequenced sample was PBMCs. V gene TRBV6-5 combines with J gene TRBJ2-1, with D hard to call. The CDR3 region is CASSFGFSKNEQFF. DNA of the CDR3: TGTGCCAGCAGTTTTGGTTTTAGCAAGAATGAGCAGTTCTTC.